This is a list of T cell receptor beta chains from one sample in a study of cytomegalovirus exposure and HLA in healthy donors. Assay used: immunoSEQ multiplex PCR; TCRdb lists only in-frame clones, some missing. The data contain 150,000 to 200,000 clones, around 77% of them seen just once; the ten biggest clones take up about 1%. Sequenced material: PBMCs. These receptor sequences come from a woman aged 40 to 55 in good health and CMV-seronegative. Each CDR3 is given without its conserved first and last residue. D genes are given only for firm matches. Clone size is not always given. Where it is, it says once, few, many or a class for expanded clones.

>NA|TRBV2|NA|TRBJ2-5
ASREDMLQETQY
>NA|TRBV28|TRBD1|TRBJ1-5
ATTPSDRASHQPQH
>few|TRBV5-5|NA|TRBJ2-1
ASSLVASAGNEQF
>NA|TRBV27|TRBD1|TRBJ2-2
ASSPYADRARTGELF
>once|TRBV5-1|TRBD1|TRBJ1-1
ASSPDRGQAEAF
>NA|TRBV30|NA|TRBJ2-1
AWSGQVYNEQF
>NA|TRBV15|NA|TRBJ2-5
ATSRDIGFQETQY
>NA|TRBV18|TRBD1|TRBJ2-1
ASSPQDRAGNEQF
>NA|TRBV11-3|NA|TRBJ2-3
ASSLEGRGDTQY
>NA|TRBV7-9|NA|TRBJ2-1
ASSRAGNEQF
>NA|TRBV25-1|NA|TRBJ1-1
ASSEYAGSTEAF
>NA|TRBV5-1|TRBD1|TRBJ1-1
ASSLAGQGKGTEAF
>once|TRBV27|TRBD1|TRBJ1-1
ASSPLPGQGSMNTEAF
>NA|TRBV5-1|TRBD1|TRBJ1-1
ASSSTIGTRQGATEAF
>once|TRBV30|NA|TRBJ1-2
AWSVTGQGPYT
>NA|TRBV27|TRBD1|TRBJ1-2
ASSKGTGGNYGYT
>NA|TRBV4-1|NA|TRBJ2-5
ASSQEPTRVPQY
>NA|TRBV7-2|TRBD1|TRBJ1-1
ASSVDRGRTEAF
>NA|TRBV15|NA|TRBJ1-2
ATSRDFSGYT
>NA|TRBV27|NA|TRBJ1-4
ASSFQGIDEKLF
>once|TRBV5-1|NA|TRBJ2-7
ASSDSDTYEQY
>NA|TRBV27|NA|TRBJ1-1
ASSWGPNTEAF
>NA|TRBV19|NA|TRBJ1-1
ASSIGWQGIDTEAF
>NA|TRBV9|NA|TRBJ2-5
ASSVGQSIETQY
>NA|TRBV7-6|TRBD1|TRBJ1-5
ASSQTGGGRQPQH
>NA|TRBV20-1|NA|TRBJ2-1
SAPRGEQF
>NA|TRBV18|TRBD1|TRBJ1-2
ASSLEQGTPNYGYT
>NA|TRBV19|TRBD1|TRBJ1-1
ASSITGGLTEAF
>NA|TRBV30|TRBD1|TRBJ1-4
AWSVQGGNEKLF
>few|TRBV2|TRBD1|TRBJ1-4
ASSHPQTGSPGSNEKLF
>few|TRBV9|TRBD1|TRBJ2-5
ASSTTGGLEETQY
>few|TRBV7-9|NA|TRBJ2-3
ASSLFTLGEDTQY
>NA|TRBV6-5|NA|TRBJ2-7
ASSLLLTVSYEQY
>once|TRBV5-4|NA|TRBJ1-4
ASSLGPQATNEKLF
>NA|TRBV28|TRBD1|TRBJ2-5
ASSTPGQGLGETQY
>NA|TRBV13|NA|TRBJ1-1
ASSRQTVVTEAF
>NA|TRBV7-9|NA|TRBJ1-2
SSSSGLDGYT
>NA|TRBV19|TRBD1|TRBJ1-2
ASSPPLDRTLGYT
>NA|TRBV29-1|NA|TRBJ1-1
SVRGGLRDMNTEAF